This TCR beta chain appears in the sequencing data of a study of shared clonotypes between healthy human individuals. Turning to this clone: Its antigen is not identified.

Every donor was a Caucasian adult from Nashville, Tennessee. Germline V gene lookup returns CDR1 MDHEN and CDR2 SYDVKM. The trim removed 6 bases at V and 9 bases at J, leaving 11 bases unmatched. This CDR3 has 16 residues. Points from the study as a whole: An effect of sequencing depth on clonotype sharing among donors was expected.

The assay was immunoSEQ multiplex PCR, and TCRdb's table has in-frame clones only and misses some. The top ten clones hold approximately 0.37% of a sample with 2 million to 3 million clones, more than 85% of them seen once. The specimen sequenced was naive CD4+ T cells from PBMCs. Specified subset: CD45RA+ positively selected. The chain recombines TRBV28 with TRBJ2-1, with TRBD2 matching over 13 bases. The receptor was derived from a man between 18 and 29 years old in good health. Some clones in this sample may be carry-over from other donors' samples. The CDR3 sequence is CASRPHPGLAGFEQFF. The CDR3 nucleotides read TGTGCCAGCAGACCTCATCCGGGACTAGCGGGATTTGAGCAGTTCTTC.